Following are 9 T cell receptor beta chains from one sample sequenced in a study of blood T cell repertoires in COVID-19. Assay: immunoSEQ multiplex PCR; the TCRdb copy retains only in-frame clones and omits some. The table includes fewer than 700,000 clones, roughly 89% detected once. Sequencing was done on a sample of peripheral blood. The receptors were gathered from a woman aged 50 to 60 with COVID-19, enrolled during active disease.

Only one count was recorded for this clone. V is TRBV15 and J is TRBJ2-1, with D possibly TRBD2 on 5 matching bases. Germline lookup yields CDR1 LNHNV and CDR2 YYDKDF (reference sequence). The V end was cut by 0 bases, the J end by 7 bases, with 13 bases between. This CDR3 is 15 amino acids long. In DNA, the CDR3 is TGTGCCACCAGCAGAGATAGTCCTACGGGGAATGAGCAGTTCTTC. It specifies CATSRDSPTGNEQFF.

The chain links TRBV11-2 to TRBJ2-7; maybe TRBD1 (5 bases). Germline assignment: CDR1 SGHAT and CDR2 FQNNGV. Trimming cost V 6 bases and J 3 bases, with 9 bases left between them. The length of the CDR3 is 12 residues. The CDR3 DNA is TGTGCCAGCAGGGGGCTAATCTACGAGCAGTACTTC. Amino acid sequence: CASRGLIYEQYF.

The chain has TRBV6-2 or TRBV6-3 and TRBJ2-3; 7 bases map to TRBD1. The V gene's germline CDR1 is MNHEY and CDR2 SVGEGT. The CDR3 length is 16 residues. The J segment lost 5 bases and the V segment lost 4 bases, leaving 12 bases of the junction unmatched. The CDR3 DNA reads TGTGCCAGCAGTTCGCCGAGAGTAGGGGGCCAAGATACGCAGTATTTT. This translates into CASSSPRVGGQDTQYF.

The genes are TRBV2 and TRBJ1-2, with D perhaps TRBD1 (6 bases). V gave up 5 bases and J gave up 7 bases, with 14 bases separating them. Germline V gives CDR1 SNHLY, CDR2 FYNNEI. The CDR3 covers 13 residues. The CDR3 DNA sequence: TGTGCCAGCAGTTATAGACAGGAAAGTGGCTACACCTTC. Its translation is CASSYRQESGYTF.

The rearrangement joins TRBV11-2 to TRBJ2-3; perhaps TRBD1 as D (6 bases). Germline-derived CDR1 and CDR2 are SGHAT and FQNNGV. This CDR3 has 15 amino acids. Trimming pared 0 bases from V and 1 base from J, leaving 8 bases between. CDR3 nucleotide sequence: TGTGCCAGCAGCTTAGAGGGGGCGGGCACAGATACGCAGTATTTT. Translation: CASSLEGAGTDTQYF.

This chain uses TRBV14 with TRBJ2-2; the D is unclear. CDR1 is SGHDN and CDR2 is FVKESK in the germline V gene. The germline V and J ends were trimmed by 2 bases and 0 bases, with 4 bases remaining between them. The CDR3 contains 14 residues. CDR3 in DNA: TGTGCCAGCAGCCAATTAGCGAACACCGGGGAGCTGTTTTTT. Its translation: CASSQLANTGELFF. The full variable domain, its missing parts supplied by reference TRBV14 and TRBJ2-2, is EAGVTQFPSHSVIEKGQTVTLRCDPISGHDNLYWYRRVMGKEIKFLLHFVKESKQDESGMPNNRFLAERTGGTYSTLKVQPAELEDSGVYFCASSQLANTGELFFGEGSRLTVL.

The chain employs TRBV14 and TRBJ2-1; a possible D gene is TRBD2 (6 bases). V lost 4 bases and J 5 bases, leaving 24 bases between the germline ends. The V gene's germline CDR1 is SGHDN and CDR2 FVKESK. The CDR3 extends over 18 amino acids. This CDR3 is CASSRGDPNPRLNNEQFF. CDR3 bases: TGTGCCAGCAGCCGCGGGGACCCTAACCCGCGACTGAACAATGAGCAGTTCTTC.

CDR3 loop: CASSLGTVTYNEQFF. In DNA, the CDR3 is TGTGCCAGCTCCCTGGGGACAGTGACCTACAATGAGCAGTTCTTC. The chain combines TRBV6-5 with TRBJ2-1; 7 bases match TRBD1. Germline V gene data show CDR1 as MNHEY and CDR2 as SVGAGI. The ends lost 8 bases at V and 2 bases at J; junction bases unmatched: 9. The CDR3 runs 15 residues.

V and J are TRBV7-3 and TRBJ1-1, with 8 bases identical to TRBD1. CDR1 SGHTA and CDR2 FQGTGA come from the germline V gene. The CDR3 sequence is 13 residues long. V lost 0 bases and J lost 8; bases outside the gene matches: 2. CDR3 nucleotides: TGTGCCAGCAGCTTAACCGGACAGGGAGAAGCTTTCTTT. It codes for CASSLTGQGEAFF. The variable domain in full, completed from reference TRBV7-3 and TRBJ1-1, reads GAGVSQTPSNKVTEKGKYVELRCDPISGHTALYWYRQSLGQGPEFLIYFQGTGAADDSGLPNDRFFAVRPEGSVSTLKIQRTERGDSAVYLCASSLTGQGEAFFGQGTRLTVV.